This TCR beta chain was captured in a study of tumor and adjacent non-tumor tissue in lung cancer. The library came from three nested PCR rounds adapted from ARM-PCR protocols. TCRdb used MiXCR to reprocess the multiplex PCR reads, holding one entry per CDR3 protein. The repertoire has 100,000 to 150,000 distinct CDR3 sequences, 55% to 75% of them found once; the top ten carry around 13%. Looked up from germline, CDR1 is LGHNT and CDR2 is FRNRAP. With 2 bases removed from V and 2 bases from J, the gap between germline ends came to 17 bases. This CDR3 is 17 amino acids long. A word on this clonotype: A much larger clonotype is one base distant, so this may be a read error.

No cell sorting was done before RNA was extracted from the tissue. This receptor was identified in a man aged 30-40 years with non-small cell lung cancer. The rearrangement joins TRBV12-5 to TRBJ2-3; weak D call: TRBD1 (6 bases). Sequencing used lung tumor tissue. Here the CDR3 reads CASGLTTGKAVTDTQYF. DNA of the CDR3: TGTGCTAGTGGTTTGACTACAGGGAAAGCGGTCACAGATACGCAGTATTTT.